This T cell receptor beta chain originates from a study of CD8 T cells in ankylosing spondylitis. Study findings and constraints: Matched ankylosing spondylitis synovial fluid reportedly contained a significantly enriched population of disease-linked clones. Previously reported in reactive arthritis synovial fluid and blood were some of the motif variants.

CDR3 size: 13 residues. Looked up from germline, CDR1 is SGHRS and CDR2 is YFSETQ. The V and J ends lost 5 bases and 8 bases, in that order; junction bases with no gene match: 4. Regarding this clonotype: Its matching antigen is unknown.

In making TCR beta libraries, quantitative 5'-RACE with molecular barcodes was used. In TCRdb, the 5' RACE reads were re-called with MiXCR into one record per CDR3 protein. The table lists around 220,000 distinct CDR3 sequences, over 9.5% of them singletons, with under 25% in the top ten. This chain links TRBV5-1 with TRBJ2-2; the match to TRBD2 covers 9 bases. The sequencing sample was made of blood, either unsorted or a sorted T cell fraction (not recorded which). This receptor was taken from a male donor with ankylosing spondylitis or in good health (not recorded which). This CDR3 reads CASSRLAGGELFF. For the CDR3, the DNA is TGCGCCAGCAGTCGTCTAGCGGGAGGGGAGCTGTTTTTT. The entire variable domain, with the rest obtained from reference TRBV5-1 and TRBJ2-2, is as follows: KAGVTQTPRYLIKTRGQQVTLSCSPISGHRSVSWYQQTPGQGLQFLFEYFSETQRNKGNFPGRFSGRQFSNSRSEMNVSTLELGDSALYLCASSRLAGGELFFGEGSRLTVL.